The rows below give T cell receptor beta chains drawn from one sample of a study of T cells in Graves' hyperthyroidism and ophthalmopathy. In TCRdb, the multiplex PCR reads were re-called with MiXCR into one record per CDR3 protein. The sample comprises around 600,000 distinct CDR3 sequences, 45% of which are singletons, and approximately 6.8% rests with the top ten. The sequenced sample consisted of peripheral blood or thyroid tissue (not recorded which). These receptors were taken from an adult man with Graves' disease, either hyperthyroidism or ophthalmopathy (not recorded which). CDR3s include the opening cysteine and the closing phenylalanine or tryptophan. D genes are given only for firm matches. The size field is filled for only some rows; it gives once, few, many or a size class.

D gene	V gene	J gene	clone size	CDR3 protein	CDR3 DNA
-	TRBV9	TRBJ2-5	many	CASSVATTRGRQETQYF	TGTGCCAGCAGCGTAGCTACTACCAGGGGACGACAAGAGACCCAGTACTTC
-	TRBV20-1	TRBJ1-2	-	CSAQIAGGYTF	TGCAGTGCCCAGATCGCGGGAGGCTACACCTTC
-	TRBV7-2	TRBJ1-6	many	CASSLVTGYNSPLHF	TGTGCCAGCAGCTTAGTAACAGGTTATAATTCACCCCTCCACTTT
-	TRBV24-1	TRBJ1-1	few	CATRIGENTEAFF	TGTGCCACCAGAATTGGGGAGAACACTGAAGCTTTCTTT
TRBD1	TRBV25-1	TRBJ2-7	-	CASPAGTGIYEQYF	TGTGCCAGCCCCGCCGGGACAGGGATCTACGAGCAGTACTTC
TRBD1	TRBV29-1	TRBJ1-2	-	CSADRAGYGYTF	TGCAGCGCGGACAGGGCAGGCTATGGCTACACCTTC
-	TRBV24-1	TRBJ2-5	many	CATSDGARLQETQYF	TGTGCCACCAGTGACGGCGCGCGGCTTCAAGAGACCCAGTACTTC
-	TRBV25-1	TRBJ1-2	-	CASSDPGRVGYTF	TGTGCCAGCAGTGACCCGGGACGAGTGGGCTACACCTTC
TRBD1	TRBV29-1	TRBJ1-2	-	CSVEYLGSASPQGRMGGYTF	TGCAGCGTTGAATATCTGGGCAGTGCTAGCCCACAGGGGCGGATGGGAGGCTACACCTTC
-	TRBV6-6	TRBJ1-1	few	CASSGARPEAFF	TGTGCCAGCAGCGGAGCCAGGCCCGAAGCTTTCTTT
-	TRBV20-1	TRBJ1-5	-	CSALKGGSNSNQPQHF	TGCAGTGCCCTGAAAGGGGGGAGTAATAGCAATCAGCCCCAGCATTTT
-	TRBV29-1	TRBJ2-7	once	CSVARGEQYF	TGCAGCGTGGCAAGGGGGGAGCAGTACTTC
-	TRBV29-1	TRBJ1-2	-	CSVSRDTYGYTF	TGCAGCGTATCCCGGGACACCTATGGCTACACCTTC
-	TRBV7-9	TRBJ1-1	-	CASSLAGASAFF	TGTGCCAGCAGTCTAGCGGGGGCCAGTGCTTTCTTT
TRBD1	TRBV12-3/TRBV12-4	TRBJ1-4	-	CASSRTGEMGEKLFF	TGTGCCAGCAGTCGAACAGGGGAGATGGGCGAAAAACTGTTTTTT
-	TRBV2	TRBJ1-6	few	CASSETLHF	TGTGCCAGCAGTGAGACCCTCCACTTT
TRBD1	TRBV7-6	TRBJ1-2	-	CASSSFNRGGGYTF	TGTGCCAGCAGCTCGTTTAACAGGGGCGGAGGCTACACCTTC
-	TRBV29-1	TRBJ2-2	-	CSVGRVGVGFNTGELFF	TGCAGCGTTGGACGGGTAGGGGTCGGGTTTAACACCGGGGAGCTGTTTTTT
TRBD1	TRBV5-1	TRBJ2-7	-	CASSLGDSTPEQYF	TGCGCCAGCAGCTTAGGGGACAGTACACCCGAGCAGTACTTC
TRBD1	TRBV7-6	TRBJ1-4	-	CASSPTGGTGDEKLFF	TGTGCCAGCAGCCCAACAGGGGGGACAGGGGATGAAAAACTGTTTTTT
TRBD2	TRBV13	TRBJ2-7	few	CASSLASGRARQYF	TGTGCCAGCAGCTTAGCTAGCGGGAGGGCCCGGCAGTACTTC
-	TRBV7-8	TRBJ1-4	few	CASSLGPTVTNEKLFF	TGTGCCAGCAGCTTAGGGCCGACAGTAACTAATGAAAAACTGTTTTTT
-	TRBV15	TRBJ1-5	once	CATSSAINQPQHF	TGTGCCACCAGCAGTGCGATTAATCAGCCCCAGCATTTT
-	TRBV7-9	TRBJ1-5	few	CASSLAGSSTYQPQHF	TGTGCCAGCAGCTTGGCCGGGTCCTCTACTTATCAGCCCCAGCATTTT
-	TRBV12-3/TRBV12-4	TRBJ1-2	many	CASSSGRSAYGYTF	TGTGCCAGCAGCTCGGGACGTAGTGCCTATGGCTACACCTTC
-	TRBV29-1	TRBJ1-2	few	CSGQNYGYTF	TGCAGCGGACAGAACTATGGCTACACCTTC
TRBD1	TRBV14	TRBJ1-5	-	CASPGQGLVQPQHF	TGTGCCAGCCCGGGACAGGGGTTGGTTCAGCCCCAGCATTTT
-	TRBV7-3	TRBJ2-2	few	CASSLTPGELFF	TGTGCCAGCAGCCTGACCCCCGGGGAGCTGTTTTTT
-	TRBV10-3	TRBJ2-7	many	CAIGPVSSYEQYF	TGTGCTATCGGGCCGGTAAGCTCCTACGAGCAGTACTTC
TRBD1	TRBV20-1	TRBJ1-3	-	CSARDRGRGGNTIYF	TGCAGTGCTAGAGACAGGGGGCGCGGGGGAAACACCATATATTTT
-	TRBV7-2	TRBJ1-1	-	CASSLQDGDTEAFF	TGTGCCAGCAGCTTGCAGGACGGAGACACTGAAGCTTTCTTT
TRBD1	TRBV5-1	TRBJ2-5	few	CASSLDPRGPQETQYF	TGCGCCAGCAGCTTGGACCCCAGGGGGCCCCAAGAGACCCAGTACTTC
-	TRBV7-9	TRBJ1-4	-	CASSLNFGGTNEKLFF	TGTGCCAGCAGCTTAAATTTCGGGGGCACTAATGAAAAACTGTTTTTT
-	TRBV6-1	TRBJ2-5	-	CASRTTGRETQYF	TGTGCCAGCAGGACAACAGGGAGAGAGACCCAGTACTTC
TRBD1	TRBV25-1	TRBJ1-2	-	CASVVDRAYGYTF	TGTGCCAGCGTTGTGGACAGGGCCTATGGCTACACCTTC
-	TRBV12-3/TRBV12-4	TRBJ1-1	-	CASSFYSYEFEAFF	TGTGCCAGCAGTTTTTACAGTTATGAGTTTGAAGCTTTCTTT
-	TRBV7-7	TRBJ1-4	few	CASSLSTGLYEKLFF	TGTGCCAGCAGCTTAAGCACAGGGCTCTATGAAAAACTGTTTTTT
TRBD1	TRBV20-1	TRBJ1-5	-	CSAGQGVNQPQHF	TGCAGTGCGGGACAGGGTGTAAATCAGCCCCAGCATTTT
TRBD1	TRBV7-9	TRBJ1-6	-	CASNLGTGRNNSPLHF	TGTGCCAGCAACTTGGGGACAGGGCGGAATAATTCACCCCTCCACTTT
-	TRBV2	TRBJ1-2	-	CASSLDGGNYGYTF	TGTGCCAGCAGCTTAGATGGAGGGAACTATGGCTACACCTTC
TRBD1	TRBV29-1	TRBJ1-5	once	CSPTGVSNQPQHF	TGCAGCCCGACAGGGGTGAGCAATCAGCCCCAGCATTTT
-	TRBV29-1	TRBJ1-1	many	CSVEGPTQDPEAFF	TGCAGCGTTGAAGGTCCCACCCAAGACCCTGAAGCTTTCTTT
-	TRBV2	TRBJ1-3	once	CASSERGANTIYF	TGTGCCAGCAGTGAACGGGGGGCAAACACCATATATTTT
-	TRBV2	TRBJ1-2	many	CASRSTGNYGYTF	TGTGCCAGCAGATCCACAGGGAACTATGGCTACACCTTC
-	TRBV14	TRBJ2-7	few	CASSFRSGTRIRTYEQYF	TGTGCCAGCAGTTTTAGGTCCGGGACGAGGATCCGTACCTACGAGCAGTACTTC
TRBD1	TRBV24-1	TRBJ1-2	few	CATSKQGNYGYTF	TGTGCCACCAGTAAACAGGGGAACTATGGCTACACCTTC
-	TRBV7-9	TRBJ2-7	few	CASSLEGGETYEQYF	TGTGCCAGCAGCTTAGAAGGAGGGGAAACCTACGAGCAGTACTTC
-	TRBV20-1	TRBJ1-1	few	CSARVSQGLGAFF	TGCAGTGCTAGAGTTTCCCAGGGATTAGGAGCTTTCTTT
-	TRBV6-1	TRBJ1-2	few	CASSSSGVGYTF	TGTGCCAGCAGTTCCTCAGGGGTCGGCTACACCTTC
-	TRBV29-1	TRBJ1-2	-	CSALGTLSYTF	TGCAGCGCCCTAGGGACACTCAGCTACACCTTC